A single sample is the source of the 27 T cell receptor beta chains below, sequenced in a study of T cells in pancreatic ductal adenocarcinoma. The selected patients with pancreatic ductal adenocarcinoma had surgery but no neoadjuvant therapy. Sequenced by immunoSEQ multiplex PCR; TCRdb stores in-frame clones only, minus some. The table lists roughly 100,000 clones, roughly 96% of them singletons. Sequencing used PBMCs. All receptors derive from a human donor with pancreatic ductal adenocarcinoma.

This clone has just one count. The junction departs from germline at one end; a sequencing error may be responsible. This chain joins TRBV2 and TRBJ2-5; TRBD2 aligns across 11 bases. The germline gives CDR1 SNHLY, CDR2 FYNNEI. This CDR3 is built from 13 residues. CDR3 nucleotides: TGTGCCAGCAGTGCATTACTAGCGGGAGCCTTCAACTTC. Residues: CASSALLAGAFNF.

This clone was observed a single time. The chain recombines TRBV10-3 with TRBJ1-1, with 7 positions matching TRBD1. The germline V gene has CDR1 ENHRY and CDR2 SYGVKD. Trimming took 3 bases from V and 4 from J; bases not matched to a gene: 11. There are 16 residues in the CDR3. The CDR3 DNA reads TGTGCCATCAGTGAAGGGGTCGGTGCAGGGGGCACTGAAGCTTTCTTT. It specifies CAISEGVGAGGTEAFF.

This chain links TRBV15 with TRBJ2-1; TRBD2 matches at 9 bases. The CDR3 extends over 16 amino acids. Per germline, CDR1 LNHNV and CDR2 YYDKDF (reference sequence). V shed 3 bases, J shed 8 bases, and the junction held 11 bases outside the gene matches. CDR3 region: CATSSIGLAGSDEQFF. CDR3 DNA: TGTGCCACCAGCAGTATTGGGCTAGCGGGATCGGATGAGCAGTTCTTC.

The chain has TRBV7-9 and TRBJ2-7, with a possible D match to TRBD2 (5 bases). The V end was cut by 1 base, the J end by 5 bases, with 12 bases between. Germline assignment: CDR1 SEHNR and CDR2 FQNEAQ (reference sequence). The length of the CDR3 is 14 residues. CDR3 sequence (DNA): TGTGCCAGCAGCTTAGGGGTAGGGCGGGACGAGCAGTACTTC. This gives the protein CASSLGVGRDEQYF.

V gene TRBV4-1 combines with J gene TRBJ2-7, with 7 positions matching TRBD2. After removal of 2 bases from V and 4 bases from J, the junction contained 17 bases not matched to a gene. The CDR3 has 18 residues. Germline V gives CDR1 MGHRA, CDR2 YSYEKL. The CDR3 protein is CASSQRGWESASGYEQYF. The CDR3 DNA reads as TGCGCCAGCAGCCAAAGAGGGTGGGAATCGGCTAGCGGTTACGAGCAGTACTTC.

The gene calls are TRBV4-3 and TRBJ2-1, with TRBD2 identical over 8 bases. Unmatched junction bases numbered 8, after V lost 6 bases and J lost 4 bases. Looked up from germline, CDR1 is LGHNA and CDR2 is YSLEER. The CDR3 totals 15 residues. The CDR3 is CASRPGGTGYNEQFF. The CDR3 nucleotides read TGCGCCAGCAGGCCGGGAGGGACGGGGTACAATGAGCAGTTCTTC.

This chain links TRBV6-5 with TRBJ2-7; 10 bases map to TRBD2. There are 15 residues in the CDR3. V gave up 5 bases and J gave up 4 bases; unmatched junction bases: 8. Germline V gives CDR1 MNHEY, CDR2 SVGAGI. CDR3 residues: CASSLGLAERYEQYF. In DNA, the CDR3 is TGTGCCAGCAGTCTAGGACTAGCGGAACGATACGAGCAGTACTTC.

The rearrangement joins TRBV19 to TRBJ2-3, with D possibly TRBD2 on 6 matching bases. Trimming took off 8 bases at V and 1 base at J, with 16 bases between the two ends. The germline V gene encodes CDR1 LNHDA and CDR2 SQIVND (reference sequence). CDR3 length: 15 amino acids. CDR3 in DNA: TGTGCCAGTCGGACTGGGGGAGGTCGCACAGATACGCAGTATTTT. It yields the protein CASRTGGGRTDTQYF.

This sequence joins TRBV6-1 and TRBJ2-5, with TRBD2 as a possible D gene (5 bases). CDR1 and CDR2 (germline): MNHNS, SASEGT. Trimming took off 4 bases at V and 4 bases at J, with 16 bases between the two ends. The length of the CDR3 is 15 residues. The CDR3 spells CASSVGDGVTETQYF. The CDR3 DNA follows: TGTGCCAGCAGTGTTGGTGACGGGGTAACAGAGACCCAGTACTTC.

The chain links TRBV29-1 to TRBJ2-3; unclear D gene. This CDR3 has 12 residues. Looked up from germline, CDR1 is SQVTM and CDR2 is ANQGSEA. Trimming took 7 bases from V and 3 from J, leaving 11 bases between them. CDR3 loop: CSGEAVTDTQYF. The CDR3 DNA follows: TGCAGCGGTGAGGCGGTGACAGATACGCAGTATTTT.

V usage is TRBV29-1 and J usage is TRBJ2-7; 9 nucleotides line up with TRBD1. Germline CDR1 and CDR2: SQVTM and ANQGSEA. CDR3 length: 14 amino acids. J gave up 3 bases and V 6 bases, and 9 bases lay outside the gene matches. CDR3 DNA: TGCAGCGTGGGGGGGACAGGGAGGGGCTACGAGCAGTACTTC. This encodes CSVGGTGRGYEQYF.

V and J are TRBV2 and TRBJ2-5; 12 bases map to TRBD2. Germline CDR1 SNHLY, CDR2 FYNNEI. This CDR3 has 15 amino acids. V shed 6 bases and J 4 bases; nucleotides not matched to a gene: 6. The CDR3 reads CASRILAGGGETQYF. For the CDR3, the DNA is TGTGCCAGCAGAATACTAGCGGGGGGAGGAGAGACCCAGTACTTC.

This chain connects TRBV2 to TRBJ1-5; 8 bases map to TRBD1. The CDR3 is 15 amino acids. The germline V gene has CDR1 SNHLY and CDR2 FYNNEI. V lost 4 bases and J lost 1; bases outside the gene matches: 3. The CDR3 nucleotides are TGTGCCAGCAGTGGGGGGACAGGAAGCAATCAGCCCCAGCATTTT. Translated: CASSGGTGSNQPQHF.

In its sample, this clone was seen once. This chain connects TRBV29-1 to TRBJ2-1; D ambiguous. CDR1 SQVTM and CDR2 ANQGSEA come from the germline V gene. CDR3 length: 12 amino acids. V lost 3 bases and J 4 bases, leaving 7 bases between the germline ends. The CDR3 loop is CSVDTGYNEQFF. The CDR3 DNA sequence: TGCAGCGTTGACACTGGTTACAATGAGCAGTTCTTC.

This chain joins TRBV29-1 and TRBJ2-5; D perhaps matches TRBD1 (6 bases). The CDR3 has 12 amino acids. In germline, CDR1 is SQVTM, CDR2 ANQGSEA. V lost 7 bases to trimming and J lost 3 bases, with 12 bases between them. CDR3 in amino acids: CSASQGKETQYF. The CDR3 DNA reads TGCAGCGCCTCACAGGGAAAAGAGACCCAGTACTTC.

The count of this clone is one. The V and J genes are TRBV4-2 and TRBJ2-2, with D possibly matching TRBD2 (5 bases). Trimming removed 2 bases at V and 4 bases at J, with 14 bases between. The CDR3 contains 16 residues. Germline values: CDR1 LGHNA, CDR2 YNFKEQ. The CDR3 protein is CASSQISSLITGELFF. In DNA form, the CDR3 reads TGTGCCAGCAGCCAAATCTCTAGCTTGATCACCGGGGAGCTGTTTTTT.

The chain employs TRBV29-1 and TRBJ1-2; TRBD1 is a possible D gene (5 bases). Trimming took 6 bases from V and 3 from J, leaving 17 bases between them. The CDR3 has 14 residues. Per germline, CDR1 SQVTM and CDR2 ANQGSEA. The CDR3 region is CSVGIAVGDYGYTF. In nucleotides, the CDR3 is TGCAGCGTCGGCATTGCCGTAGGGGACTATGGCTACACCTTC.

This rearrangement joins TRBV28 to TRBJ2-2; 8 bases are shared with TRBD1. The J segment lost 13 bases and the V segment lost 5 bases, leaving 6 bases of the junction unmatched. The germline gives CDR1 MDHEN, CDR2 SYDVKM. This CDR3 region has 12 residues. CDR3 in DNA: TGTGCCAGCAGTGATCGACAGGGGTCGCTGTTTTTT. This sequence encodes CASSDRQGSLFF.

The gene calls are TRBV7-9 and TRBJ2-2, with 7 bases matching TRBD1. This CDR3 comprises 18 residues. The junction had 10 bases not matched to a gene; V was cut back by 3 bases and J by 0 bases. The V gene's germline CDR1 is SEHNR and CDR2 FQNEAQ (reference sequence). The CDR3 spells CASSFPSVGTANTGELFF. As DNA, the CDR3 is TGTGCCAGCAGCTTCCCCTCGGTAGGGACAGCGAACACCGGGGAGCTGTTTTTT.

The chain recombines TRBV4-1 with TRBJ2-4; TRBD2 matches 7 bases. The CDR3 consists of 17 residues. CDR1 and CDR2 (germline): MGHRA, YSYEKL. Trimming at V came to 3 bases and at J to 9 bases, leaving 17 bases not matched to a gene. CDR3: CASSQTPPRRERVIQYF. CDR3 DNA: TGCGCCAGCAGCCAGACCCCACCCCGGCGGGAGAGGGTCATTCAGTACTTC.

The rearrangement links TRBV7-6 to TRBJ1-3; the match to TRBD1 covers 7 bases. This CDR3 spans 15 amino acids. CDR1 is SGHVS, CDR2 FNYEAQ, per germline. V lost 4 bases and J lost 1; bases outside the gene matches: 4. CDR3 sequence: CASSSGTESGNTIYF. CDR3 nucleotide sequence: TGTGCCAGCAGCTCCGGGACAGAATCTGGAAACACCATATATTTT.

V is TRBV20-1 and J is TRBJ2-1; D not resolved. V dropped 3 bases and J dropped 12 bases, with 9 bases sitting between them. Germline CDR1 reads DFQATT; CDR2 reads SNEGSKA (reference sequence). The CDR3 contains 10 residues. The CDR3 region is CSASEISQFF. CDR3 nucleotides: TGCAGTGCTAGCGAGATCTCGCAGTTCTTC.

This chain connects TRBV7-2 to TRBJ1-2, with TRBD1 matching over 9 bases. The J segment lost 5 bases and the V segment lost 2 bases, leaving 15 bases of the junction unmatched. CDR3 size: 18 residues. Germline-derived CDR1 and CDR2 are SGHTA and FQGNSA. The CDR3 protein is CASSLRGSGQGLRYGYTF. The CDR3 DNA reads as TGTGCCAGCAGCTTACGCGGTTCGGGACAGGGCCTCCGGTATGGCTACACCTTC.

J is TRBJ2-2 and V is TRBV10-3; 8 nucleotides align to TRBD2. Germline loops: CDR1 ENHRY, CDR2 SYGVKD. The ends lost 0 bases at V and 0 bases at J; junction bases unmatched: 0. This CDR3 is built from 16 residues. The CDR3 is CAISESAGANTGELFF. CDR3 nucleotides: TGTGCCATCAGTGAGTCAGCGGGAGCGAACACCGGGGAGCTGTTTTTT.

The chain is built from TRBV11-1 and TRBJ2-7, with TRBD2 matching over 7 bases. This CDR3 spans 16 amino acids. Germline CDR1 SGHAT, CDR2 FQDESV (reference sequence). Germline trimming cut 6 bases from V and 0 bases from J; bases unmatched to any gene: 11. The chain's CDR3 is CASSPRSSGASYEQYF. In nucleotides, the CDR3 is TGTGCCAGCAGTCCGCGGTCAAGCGGGGCCTCCTACGAGCAGTACTTC.

The gene calls are TRBV7-2 and TRBJ2-5; 7 bases agree with TRBD2. The CDR3 is 14 residues long. The V gene end was trimmed by 5 bases and the J gene end by 4 bases; junction bases not matched to a gene: 7. Germline V gene sequence: CDR1 SGHTA, CDR2 FQGNSA. DNA of the CDR3: TGTGCCAGCAGCCTCACCGGGACTACAGAGACCCAGTACTTC. Its translation is CASSLTGTTETQYF.

By share, this clone ranks as medium-sized. The chain joins TRBV9 to TRBJ2-4; D is perhaps TRBD2 (5 bases). The CDR3 is made up of 14 amino acids. V lost 0 bases, J lost 7 bases, and 11 bases lay in between. Germline assignment: CDR1 SGDLS and CDR2 YYNGEE. CDR3 sequence: CASSVGGSGNIQYF. The CDR3 bases are TGTGCCAGCAGCGTAGGAGGGAGTGGTAACATTCAGTACTTC.